This entry is about one T cell receptor beta chain. The antigen remains unidentified. This sample is drawn from a study of cytomegalovirus exposure and HLA in healthy donors. Regarding the study as a whole: Compared with the roughly 700-donor mean, an Asian-associated ancestry cluster reportedly had fewer N-insertions, according to a later analysis.

Trimming took 6 bases from V and 3 from J; bases not matched to a gene: 9. The CDR3 is 15 residues long. CDR1 is ENHRY, CDR2 SYGVKD, per germline. PCR primers comprised 60 Vbeta and 13 Jbeta primers. The table came from immunoSEQ multiplex PCR; TCRdb's copy has only in-frame clones and leaves some out. Of about 120,000 clones detected, around 73% appear once; the ten largest clones hold about 7.8%. The clonotype comes from a woman aged 40-49 years in good health and CMV-seropositive. The chain combines TRBV10-3 with TRBJ2-5; 8 bases line up with TRBD2. The sample taken for sequencing was PBMCs. The DNA of the CDR3 is TGTGCCATCAGGGATACTGCGGGGGGCGAAGAGACCCAGTACTTC. Its translation: CAIRDTAGGEETQYF.